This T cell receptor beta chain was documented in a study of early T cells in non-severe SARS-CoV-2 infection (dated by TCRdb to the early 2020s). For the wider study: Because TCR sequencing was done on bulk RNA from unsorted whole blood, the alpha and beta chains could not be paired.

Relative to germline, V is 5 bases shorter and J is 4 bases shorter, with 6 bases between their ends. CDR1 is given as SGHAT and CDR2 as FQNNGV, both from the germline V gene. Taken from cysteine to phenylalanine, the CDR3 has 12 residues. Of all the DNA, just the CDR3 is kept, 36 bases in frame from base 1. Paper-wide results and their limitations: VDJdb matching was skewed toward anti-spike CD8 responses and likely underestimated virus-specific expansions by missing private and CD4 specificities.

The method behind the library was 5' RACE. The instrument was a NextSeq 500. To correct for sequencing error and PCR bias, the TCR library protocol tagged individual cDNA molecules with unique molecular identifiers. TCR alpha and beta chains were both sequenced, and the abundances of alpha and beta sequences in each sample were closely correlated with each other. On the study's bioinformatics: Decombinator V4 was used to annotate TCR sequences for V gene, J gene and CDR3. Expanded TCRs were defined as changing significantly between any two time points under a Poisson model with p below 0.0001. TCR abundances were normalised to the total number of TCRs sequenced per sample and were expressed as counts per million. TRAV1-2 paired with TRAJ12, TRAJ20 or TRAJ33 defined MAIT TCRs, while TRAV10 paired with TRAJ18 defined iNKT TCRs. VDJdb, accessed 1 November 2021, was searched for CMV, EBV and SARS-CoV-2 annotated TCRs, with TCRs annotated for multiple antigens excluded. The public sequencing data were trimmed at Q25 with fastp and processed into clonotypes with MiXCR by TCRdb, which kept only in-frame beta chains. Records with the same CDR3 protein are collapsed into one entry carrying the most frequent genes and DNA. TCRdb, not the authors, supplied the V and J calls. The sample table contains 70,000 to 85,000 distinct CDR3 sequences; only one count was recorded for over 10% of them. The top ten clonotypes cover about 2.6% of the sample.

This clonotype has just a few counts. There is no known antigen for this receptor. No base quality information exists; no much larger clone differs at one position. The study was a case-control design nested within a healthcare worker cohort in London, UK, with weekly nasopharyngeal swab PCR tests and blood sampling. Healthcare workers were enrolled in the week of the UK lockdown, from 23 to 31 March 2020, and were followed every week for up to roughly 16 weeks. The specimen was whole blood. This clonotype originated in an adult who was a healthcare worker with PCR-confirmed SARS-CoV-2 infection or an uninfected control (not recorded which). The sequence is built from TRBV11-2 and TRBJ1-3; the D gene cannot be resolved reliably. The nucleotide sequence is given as TGTGCCAGCAGCCAGCGAGGAAACACCATATATTTT. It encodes CASSQRGNTIYF.